The rows below give T cell receptor beta chains drawn from one sample of a study of shared clonotypes between healthy human individuals. Repertoires were generated with immunoSEQ multiplex PCR, while TCRdb's copy carries only in-frame clones and drops some. The data contain about 2 million clones, roughly 95% of them seen just once; the ten biggest clones take up 0.1% to 0.15%. The sequenced sample was naive CD4+ T cells sorted from blood. The receptor set was obtained from a man between 18 and 35 years old in good health. The CDR3 runs from the conserved cysteine through the conserved F or W. The order of the fields is V gene, J gene, D gene, clone size, CDR3 protein, CDR3 DNA. The D gene is left open where the match is weak. Clone size is not always given. Where it is, it says once, few, many or a class for expanded clones.

TRBV5-6	TRBJ1-1	NA	NA	CASSLHRMNTEAFF	TGTGCCAGCAGCCTACATCGTATGAACACTGAAGCTTTCTTT
TRBV5-1	TRBJ2-3	NA	NA	CASSSRQGTDTQYF	TGCGCCAGCAGCTCCCGACAGGGCACAGATACGCAGTATTTT
TRBV29-1	TRBJ2-7	NA	NA	CGVAVPSGPGEQYF	TGCGGCGTTGCGGTCCCGTCTGGTCCGGGCGAGCAGTACTTC
TRBV2	TRBJ2-1	NA	NA	CASSIEGNEQFF	TGTGCCAGCAGTATTGAAGGAAATGAGCAGTTCTTC
TRBV7-2	TRBJ1-5	NA	once	CASSLGLSHNQPQHF	TGTGCCAGCAGCTTAGGTCTTTCCCACAATCAGCCCCAGCATTTT
TRBV19	TRBJ2-7	TRBD1	NA	CASSTPGQVSSYEQYF	TGTGCCAGTAGTACACCAGGACAGGTCAGCTCCTACGAGCAGTACTTC
TRBV7-2	TRBJ1-6	TRBD1	NA	CASSSWTGQGNSPLHF	TGTGCCAGCAGCTCCTGGACGGGACAGGGAAATTCACCCCTCCACTTT
TRBV5-1	TRBJ2-2	NA	NA	CASSLGVVTGELFF	TGCGCCAGCAGCTTGGGGGTAGTCACCGGGGAGCTGTTTTTT
TRBV28	TRBJ2-6	NA	NA	CASSLQGSGANVLTF	TGTGCCAGCAGTTTACAGGGGTCTGGGGCCAACGTCCTGACTTTC
TRBV7-2	TRBJ1-1	NA	NA	CASSSDYTEAFF	TGTGCCAGCAGCTCCGATTACACTGAAGCTTTCTTT
TRBV7-9	TRBJ1-4	TRBD1	NA	CASSLVVGQSGEKLFF	TGTGCCAGCAGCTTAGTCGTGGGACAGTCGGGCGAAAAACTGTTTTTT
TRBV18	TRBJ2-3	TRBD2	NA	CASSPQDRFRGVSTDTQYF	TGTGCCAGCTCCCCTCAGGACCGTTTCCGGGGGGTAAGCACAGATACGCAGTATTTT
TRBV18	TRBJ1-1	NA	NA	CASSPRGGGTEAFF	TGTGCCAGCTCACCACGGGGTGGAGGCACTGAAGCTTTCTTT
TRBV5-4	TRBJ2-2	TRBD2	NA	CASTRGGANTGELFF	TGTGCCAGCACCCGGGGGGGCGCAAACACCGGGGAGCTGTTTTTT
TRBV10-3	TRBJ2-6	NA	NA	CAISEVQHSGANVLTF	TGTGCCATCAGTGAGGTACAGCACTCTGGGGCCAACGTCCTGACTTTC
TRBV5-1	TRBJ2-2	NA	few	CASSLTANTGELFF	TGCGCCAGCAGCTTGACAGCGAACACCGGGGAGCTGTTTTTT
TRBV7-9	TRBJ2-7	NA	NA	CASSLAARGEQYF	TGTGCCAGCAGCTTAGCGGCCAGAGGCGAGCAGTACTTC
TRBV30	TRBJ2-3	NA	NA	CAWRPGIPTDTQYF	TGTGCCTGGAGGCCGGGCATCCCTACAGATACGCAGTATTTT
TRBV4-1	TRBJ2-7	TRBD1	NA	CASSPRTAGGYEQYF	TGCGCCAGCAGCCCTCGAACGGCAGGGGGCTACGAGCAGTACTTC
TRBV9	TRBJ1-5	NA	NA	CASSVEGGSNQPQHF	TGTGCCAGCAGCGTAGAAGGGGGAAGCAATCAGCCCCAGCATTTT
TRBV7-9	TRBJ2-1	NA	NA	CASSLVNNEQFF	TGTGCCAGCAGCTTGGTTAACAATGAGCAGTTCTTC
TRBV10-3	TRBJ2-3	NA	NA	CAISAIEGDTQYF	TGTGCCATCAGTGCTATTGAGGGGGATACGCAGTATTTT
TRBV2	TRBJ2-7	TRBD2	once	CAINIAGAASEQYF	TGTGCCATCAATATAGCGGGGGCCGCCAGCGAGCAGTACTTC
TRBV19	TRBJ1-5	NA	NA	CASSVGADYSNQPQHF	TGTGCCAGTAGTGTTGGAGCCGATTATAGCAATCAGCCCCAGCATTTT
TRBV18	TRBJ2-3	NA	NA	CASSPLAGTDTQYF	TGTGCCAGCTCACCACTCGCGGGAACGGATACGCAGTATTTT
TRBV29-1	TRBJ2-5	TRBD1	NA	CSVLDRVGQETQYF	TGCAGCGTTTTGGACAGGGTCGGACAAGAGACCCAGTACTTC
TRBV7-2	TRBJ2-3	NA	NA	CASSGVADTQYF	TGTGCCAGCAGCGGCGTAGCAGATACGCAGTATTTT
TRBV30	TRBJ2-5	TRBD1	NA	CAWSTRRGETQYF	TGTGCCTGGAGTACTCGCAGGGGGGAGACCCAGTACTTC
TRBV6-5	TRBJ2-3	NA	NA	CASRDTDTQYF	TGTGCCAGCCGGGACACAGATACGCAGTATTTT
TRBV7-3	TRBJ2-3	NA	NA	CASSLSPQTSTDTQYF	TGTGCCAGCAGCCTAAGTCCACAGACTAGCACAGATACGCAGTATTTT
TRBV2	TRBJ2-5	NA	NA	CASSGTASYQETQYF	TGTGCCAGCAGTGGTACAGCGAGCTACCAAGAGACCCAGTACTTC
TRBV5-1	TRBJ2-3	NA	once	CASSRSRDTSTDTQYF	TGCGCCAGCAGCCGCTCCCGGGACACAAGCACAGATACGCAGTATTTT
TRBV18	TRBJ2-2	TRBD2	NA	CASSPPAGGNTGELFF	TGTGCCAGCTCACCACCGGCGGGAGGGAACACCGGGGAGCTGTTTTTT
TRBV28	TRBJ2-5	NA	NA	CASSSGSSGGQETQYF	TGTGCCAGCAGCTCAGGTAGCTCCGGGGGCCAAGAGACCCAGTACTTC
TRBV30	TRBJ1-3	TRBD1	once	CAWTGGANTIYF	TGTGCCTGGACAGGGGGCGCAAACACCATATATTTT
TRBV6-5	TRBJ1-1	NA	NA	CASNWGLNTEAFF	TGTGCCAGCAATTGGGGTTTGAACACTGAAGCTTTCTTT
TRBV6-5	TRBJ1-1	NA	NA	CASSYNRDGTEAFF	TGTGCCAGCAGTTACAATAGGGACGGCACTGAAGCTTTCTTT
TRBV30	TRBJ2-4	NA	NA	CAWSYPYGDLTKNIQYF	TGTGCCTGGAGTTATCCTTACGGGGACTTGACCAAAAACATTCAGTACTTC
TRBV2	TRBJ1-5	NA	NA	CASSGGRGSNQPQHF	TGTGCCAGCAGTGGGGGGAGGGGCAGCAATCAGCCCCAGCATTTT
TRBV6-4	TRBJ2-7	NA	NA	CASSDSGKAGRSYEQYF	TGTGCCAGCAGTGACTCGGGAAAGGCAGGCCGCTCCTACGAGCAGTACTTC
TRBV6-1	TRBJ2-5	NA	NA	CASSGFLVVGGARRETQYF	TGTGCCAGCAGTGGCTTTTTGGTGGTCGGGGGCGCGAGGCGAGAGACCCAGTACTTC
TRBV6-1	TRBJ2-6	NA	NA	CASTEGKAGANVLTF	TGTGCCAGCACCGAAGGGAAGGCTGGGGCCAACGTCCTGACTTTC
TRBV19	TRBJ1-4	TRBD1	NA	CASSVYTGGFNEKLFF	TGTGCCAGTAGTGTGTACACAGGGGGATTTAATGAAAAACTGTTTTTT
TRBV19	TRBJ1-6	TRBD1	NA	CASRVGGGSNSPLHF	TGTGCCAGTAGAGTGGGAGGGGGCAGTAATTCACCCCTCCACTTT
TRBV10-3	TRBJ1-1	NA	NA	CAGTPSQNTEAFF	TGTGCCGGTACCCCGTCTCAGAACACTGAAGCTTTCTTT
TRBV6-5	TRBJ1-2	NA	NA	CASSPPRSNYGYTF	TGTGCCAGCAGCCCCCCCAGGTCCAACTATGGCTACACCTTC
TRBV9	TRBJ1-4	NA	NA	CASSRPNEKLFF	TGTGCCAGCAGCCGCCCTAATGAAAAACTGTTTTTT
TRBV9	TRBJ2-1	TRBD2	NA	CASSVREREGGNEQFF	TGTGCCAGCAGCGTAAGGGAGCGGGAGGGAGGCAATGAGCAGTTCTTC
TRBV18	TRBJ2-7	TRBD1	NA	CASSPDRGKAEQYF	TGTGCCAGCTCACCGGACAGGGGGAAAGCCGAGCAGTACTTC
TRBV11-3	TRBJ2-1	TRBD2	NA	CASSLLSGTSGSSEQFF	TGTGCCAGCAGCTTGTTATCCGGGACTAGCGGGAGTAGTGAGCAGTTCTTC
TRBV7-6	TRBJ1-1	NA	NA	CASSLGHSMDTEAFF	TGTGCCAGCAGCTTAGGCCATTCCATGGACACTGAAGCTTTCTTT
TRBV11-2	TRBJ2-1	TRBD2	once	CASSGQRGGSHNEQFF	TGTGCCAGCAGCGGACAGCGGGGGGGTTCCCACAATGAGCAGTTCTTC
TRBV19	TRBJ2-3	TRBD2	NA	CASSMTSGSPDTQYF	TGTGCCAGTAGTATGACTAGCGGGAGCCCAGATACGCAGTATTTT
TRBV27	TRBJ1-3	TRBD1	NA	CASRTGAGNTIYF	TGTGCCAGCAGAACAGGGGCTGGAAACACCATATATTTT